The 19 T cell receptor beta chains in this list originate from one sample, sequenced in a study of immune heterogeneity within non-small cell lung tumors. Bulk tumor genomic DNA, 550 to 650 ng per sample, was the template. Multiple biopsies spaced far apart were taken from each primary tumor during surgery. Undergoing curative surgery were patients whose non-small cell lung cancer was untreated and newly diagnosed. Multiplex PCR employing 32 V and 13 J primers generated amplicons of the TCR beta CDR3. TCRdb re-called the multiplex PCR reads through MiXCR, storing one row per CDR3 protein. The table has 30,000 to 40,000 distinct CDR3 sequences, around 28% seen once; the top ten hold roughly 4%. The sample was lung tumor tissue. The receptor set was obtained from a man aged 35 to 55 with non-small cell lung cancer.

Details on this clonotype: This is likely a read error, given that the CDR3 carries no conserved phenylalanine or tryptophan at its end. V and J are TRBV11-2 and TRBJ1-3; D not certain. The CDR3 consists of 12 residues. The V end was cut by 8 bases, the J end by 5 bases, with 10 bases between. CDR1 SGHAT and CDR2 FQNNGV come from the germline V gene. The chain's CDR3 is CASQSTRNTIYL. In nucleotides, the CDR3 is TGTGCCAGCCAGAGTACGAGAAACACCATATATCTT.

This clonotype appeared many times. This chain links TRBV9 with TRBJ2-7, with D tentatively TRBD2 (6 bases). Germline CDR1 is SGDLS and CDR2 is YYNGEE. The CDR3 consists of 14 residues. Trimming pared 4 bases from V and 2 bases from J, leaving 13 bases between. The CDR3 region has the DNA TGTGCCAGCAGCCTAAATAGCGGTGCCTACGAGCAGTACTTC. Its translation is CASSLNSGAYEQYF.

This clonotype was seen many times. A single base separates this from a much larger clone, so it may be a read error. J is TRBJ1-1 and V is TRBV20-1; D may be TRBD1 (5 bases). The CDR3 spans 12 residues. From germline, CDR1 is DFQATT and CDR2 SNEGSKA (reference sequence). Trimming removed 3 bases at V and 0 bases at J, with 5 bases between. The CDR3 bases are TGCAGTGCTAGGACAGTGAACACTGAAGCTTTCTTT. This codes for CSARTVNTEAFF.

At least ten counts were recorded for this clonotype. The genes are TRBV6-1 and TRBJ1-2, with D possibly being TRBD1 (5 bases). The CDR3 extends over 13 amino acids. Trimming removed 5 bases at V and 9 bases at J, with 16 bases between. Germline V gives CDR1 MNHNS, CDR2 SASEGT. CDR3 sequence (DNA): TGTGCCAGCAGTTTCTGGTCAGGGACTCGCTACACCTTC. As protein: CASSFWSGTRYTF.

This clonotype was counted ten times or more. The chain links TRBV30 to TRBJ2-2, with D perhaps TRBD1 or TRBD2 (5 bases each). The CDR3 extends over 17 amino acids. V gave up 2 bases and J gave up 4 bases, with 20 bases separating them. From germline, CDR1 is GTSNPN and CDR2 SVGIG (reference sequence). The CDR3 is CAWSFSGTVGVTGELFF. CDR3 sequence (DNA): TGTGCCTGGAGTTTTTCCGGGACCGTAGGAGTCACCGGGGAGCTGTTTTTT.

Concerning this clonotype itself: This may arise from a read error, as a much more abundant clone is one base away. The gene calls are TRBV4-2 and TRBJ2-7; 8 bases match TRBD1. Germline CDR1 LGHNA, CDR2 YNFKEQ. This CDR3 region has 13 residues. This CDR3 is CARSQDGDRRQYF. Here the CDR3 DNA reads TGTGCCAGAAGCCAAGACGGGGACAGGAGGCAGTACTTC.

CDR3 nucleotide sequence: TGTGCCAGCAGCTTAGGACGGATAGGGAAACAACCCCAGCATTTT. This sequence encodes CASSLGRIGKQPQHF. The chain is built from TRBV7-2 and TRBJ1-5, with D unresolved. The CDR3 extends over 15 amino acids. From germline, CDR1 is SGHTA and CDR2 FQGNSA. V lost 1 base and J lost 10, with 17 bases in between. The entire variable domain, with the rest obtained from reference TRBV7-2 and TRBJ1-5, is as follows: GAGVSQSPSNKVTEKGKDVELRCDPISGHTALYWYRQSLGQGLEFLIYFQGNSAPDKSGLPSDRFSAERTGGSVSTLTIQRTQQEDSAVYLCASSLGRIGKQPQHFGDGTRLSIL.

This rearrangement joins TRBV28 to TRBJ1-2; D is unresolved. The CDR3 consists of 13 residues. The germline V gene encodes CDR1 MDHEN and CDR2 SYDVKM. V was shortened by 2 bases and J by 10 bases, with 14 bases between the two germline ends. CDR3: CASSLKGNYNYTF. In nucleotides, the CDR3 is TGTGCCAGCAGTTTAAAAGGGAACTATAACTACACCTTC.

This clonotype was seen repeatedly, ten times or more. The chain joins TRBV12-3 or TRBV12-4 to TRBJ2-2; maybe TRBD1 (6 bases). The CDR3 spans 16 residues. V lost 6 bases, J lost 0 bases, and 14 bases lay in between. CDR3 residues: CASRGPTGSNTGELFF. In DNA form, the CDR3 reads TGTGCCAGCAGAGGACCGACAGGCTCGAACACCGGGGAGCTGTTTTTT.

This chain links TRBV9 with TRBJ1-2, with D perhaps matching TRBD1 (6 bases). Germline V lookup: CDR1 SGDLS, CDR2 YYNGEE. This CDR3 region has 16 residues. Deletions cut 1 base from V and 4 bases from J, with 17 bases between. CDR3 sequence (DNA): TGTGCCAGCAGCGTATCCTCCTGTACAGGGATCTATGGCTACACCTTC. Residues: CASSVSSCTGIYGYTF.

The genes are TRBV13 and TRBJ2-1, with 10 bases identical to TRBD2. CDR1 is PRHDT and CDR2 is FYEKMQ in the germline V gene (reference sequence). V was pared by 8 bases and J by 0 bases, with 10 bases of the junction left unmatched. The CDR3 extends over 17 amino acids. This CDR3 reads CASALAGEWGSYNEQFF. CDR3 nucleotides: TGTGCCAGCGCTCTAGCGGGAGAGTGGGGCTCCTACAATGAGCAGTTCTTC.

The V call is TRBV4-2, the J call TRBJ2-5; D is unresolved. Trimming pared 0 bases from V and 0 bases from J, leaving 8 bases between. Germline loops: CDR1 LGHNA, CDR2 YNFKEQ. The CDR3 runs to 15 residues. This CDR3 reads CASSQDATHQETQYF. Here the CDR3 DNA reads TGTGCCAGCAGCCAAGATGCTACGCACCAAGAGACCCAGTACTTC.

This clonotype was recorded once. A much more abundant neighbour one base away suggests this may be a read error. The CDR3 protein is CASWTAYSNQSQHF. The CDR3 DNA follows: TGTGCCAGCTGGACAGCTTATAGCAATCAGTCCCAGCATTTT. V usage is TRBV28 and J usage is TRBJ1-5; possibly TRBD1 for D (6 bases). This CDR3 spans 14 amino acids. Per germline, CDR1 MDHEN and CDR2 SYDVKM.

The chain combines TRBV20-1 with TRBJ1-2; no clear D. V lost 1 base and J 8 bases, leaving 14 bases between the germline ends. This CDR3 has 13 residues. CDR1 and CDR2 (germline): DFQATT, SNEGSKA (reference sequence). This chain's CDR3 is CSARVLLQRGYTF. Here the CDR3 DNA reads TGCAGTGCTAGAGTCCTACTCCAAAGGGGCTACACCTTC.

In its sample, this clonotype was seen many times. The chain carries TRBV18 and TRBJ1-3, with D hard to call. This CDR3 spans 15 amino acids. Germline values: CDR1 KGHSH, CDR2 LQKENI. Trimming left V 0 bases short and J 4 bases short, with 10 bases between. Here the CDR3 reads CASSPPTGSGNTIYF. CDR3 coding DNA: TGTGCCAGCTCACCACCAACGGGGAGCGGAAACACCATATATTTT.

This clonotype appeared a few times. The gene calls are TRBV19 and TRBJ2-1, with TRBD2 as a possible D gene (6 bases). This CDR3 is 15 amino acids long. Per the germline V gene, CDR1 is LNHDA and CDR2 is SQIVND (reference sequence). The V end was cut by 7 bases, the J end by 0 bases, with 13 bases between. The CDR3 region has the DNA TGTGCCAGTAATCGGGGGAGTTTCTCCTACAATGAGCAGTTCTTC. This codes for CASNRGSFSYNEQFF.

This chain links TRBV30 with TRBJ2-3, with 8 bases fitting TRBD1. Germline V gene lookup returns CDR1 GTSNPN and CDR2 SVGIG (reference sequence). The CDR3 has 15 amino acids. J lost 4 bases, V lost 4 bases, and 10 bases had no gene match. The CDR3, as DNA: TGTGCCTGGAAACTCACAGGGGGTATTGCAGATACGCAGTATTTT. Protein sequence: CAWKLTGGIADTQYF.

This clonotype was seen ten or more times. The rearrangement links TRBV12-3 or TRBV12-4 to TRBJ1-6; D is ambiguous. The CDR3 has 12 amino acids. V dropped 3 bases and J dropped 8 bases, with 5 bases sitting between them. The CDR3 DNA reads TGTGCCAGCAGTTTGTGGGATTCACCCCTCCACTTT. As protein: CASSLWDSPLHF.

In its sample, this clonotype was seen a few times. V gene TRBV20-1 combines with J gene TRBJ2-1; a possible D gene is TRBD2 (5 bases). In germline, CDR1 is DFQATT, CDR2 SNEGSKA (reference sequence). V shed 7 bases and J shed 3 bases, with 13 bases lying between them. The CDR3 is 13 amino acids. As DNA, the CDR3 is TGCAGTGTGGAGCGGAGCCGCTACAATGAGCAGTTCTTC. Its protein is CSVERSRYNEQFF.